These 31 T cell receptor beta chains were sequenced from one sample in a study of T cells in women clearing cervical HPV infection. Profiled with immunoSEQ multiplex PCR; TCRdb holds only in-frame clones, not every one. This repertoire includes about 39,000 clones. Sequencing was performed on blood buffy coat. Every receptor here comes from a woman between 18 and 70 years old with a cervical HPV16 infection that either progressed to CIN3+ or cleared (not recorded which).

Comments on this clone: Sequencing ends 3 residues short of the CDR3 end; the germline J gene provides the rest. The J gene is TRBJ1-2, the V gene TRBV5-5, with D unresolved. Germline CDR1 is SGHKS and CDR2 is YYEKEE (reference sequence). With 4 bases removed from V and 0 bases from J, the gap between germline ends came to 10 bases. CDR3 length equals 14 residues. CDR3 DNA (partial): TGTGCCAGCAGCGGAGGCGGAGCTAACTATGGC. Translation gives CASSGGGANYG. The whole CDR3 protein is CASSGGGANYGYTF.

Regarding this clone: The DNA ends 3 residues before the CDR3 does, and the rest of the CDR3 is filled in from the germline J gene. Distinct nucleotide sequences in the sample also encode this CDR3. The V call is TRBV20-1, the J call TRBJ2-3; 11 bases map to TRBD2. CDR1 and CDR2 (germline): DFQATT, SNEGSKA (reference sequence). Trimming cost V 6 bases and J 4 bases; bases outside gene matches: 6. This CDR3 region has 14 residues. CDR3 sequence reads: CSANLAGGPDTQYF. Incomplete CDR3 DNA: TGCAGTGCGAACCTAGCGGGGGGCCCAGATACG.

With respect to this clone: The read ends 3 residues early relative to the CDR3; the germline J gene fills the gap. The chain is built from TRBV30 and TRBJ1-2; no definite D call. CDR1 and CDR2 (germline): GTSNPN, SVGIG (reference sequence). The CDR3 contains 12 residues. V lost 1 base and J lost 2, with 5 bases in between. Incomplete CDR3 DNA: TGTGCCTGGAGTGGACAAAACTATGGC. Translation: CAWSGQNYG. The CDR3 in its entirety is CAWSGQNYGYTF. Combining the CDR3 with reference TRBV30 and TRBJ1-2 gives the whole variable domain SQTIHQWPATLVQPVGSPLSLECTVEGTSNPNLYWYRQAAGRGLQLLFYSVGIGQISSEVPQNLSASRPQDRQFILSSKKLLLSDSGFYLCAWSGQNYGYTFGSGTRLTVV.

Comment on this clone: The sequence runs out 3 residues before the end of the CDR3; the remainder is reconstructed from the germline J gene. J is TRBJ1-1 and V is TRBV2; possibly TRBD1 for D (5 bases). CDR1 SNHLY and CDR2 FYNNEI come from the germline V gene. There are 12 residues in the CDR3. The V end was cut by 6 bases, the J end by 4 bases, with 9 bases between. The sequenced part of the CDR3 DNA is TGTGCCAGCAGCGACAGAGGCACTGAA. It encodes CASSDRGTE. The CDR3 in full is CASSDRGTEAFF.

Turning to this clone: The CDR3 end lies 3 residues beyond the end of the read and is filled in from the germline J gene. The chain links TRBV12-3 or TRBV12-4 to TRBJ1-1; D unresolved. Trimming removed 5 bases at V and 5 bases at J, with 12 bases between. The CDR3 has 13 residues. CDR3 region: CASSPRLWTEAFF. The covered CDR3 bases are TGTGCCAGCAGTCCCAGGTTATGGACTGAA.

Notes on this clone: The DNA ends 3 residues before the CDR3 does, and the rest of the CDR3 is filled in from the germline J gene. The genes are TRBV19 and TRBJ2-3, with TRBD2 matching 11 bases. J was trimmed by 3 bases and V by 2 bases; bases with no gene match: 4. Per the germline V gene, CDR1 is LNHDA and CDR2 is SQIVND (reference sequence). CDR3 length equals 16 residues. The DNA read from the CDR3 is TGTGCCAGTAGTATATATAGCGGGGGGGCTACAGATACG. Its protein product is CASSIYSGGATDT. In full, the CDR3 reads CASSIYSGGATDTQYF.

Notes on this clone: The sequence runs out 3 residues before the end of the CDR3; the remainder is reconstructed from the germline J gene. The rearrangement links TRBV14 to TRBJ1-1; 9 positions agree with TRBD1. CDR1 is SGHDN, CDR2 FVKESK, per germline. With 4 bases clipped from V and 3 bases from J, the junction kept 0 bases outside the gene matches. CDR3 length equals 13 residues. The part of the CDR3 DNA that was read is TGTGCCAGCAGCCGACAGGGGGACACTGAA. Its translation: CASSRQGDTE. The whole CDR3 region reads CASSRQGDTEAFF.

Note on this clone: The CDR3 end falls 3 residues outside the read, so it is completed with the germline J gene. This chain joins TRBV7-3 and TRBJ2-2, with 8 bases aligning to TRBD2. The CDR3 is made up of 16 amino acids. Per germline, CDR1 SGHTA and CDR2 FQGTGA. Trimming at V came to 6 bases and at J to 3 bases, leaving 9 bases not matched to a gene. The CDR3: CASRDTGGPYTGELFF. The sequenced CDR3 bases are TGTGCCAGCAGAGACACGGGGGGGCCGTACACCGGGGAG.

Concerning this clone itself: The read finishes 3 residues shy of the CDR3 end, and the germline J gene is used to complete it. The chain employs TRBV20-1 and TRBJ2-7; no clear D gene. The CDR3 runs 10 residues. The germline V gene encodes CDR1 DFQATT and CDR2 SNEGSKA (reference sequence). The V gene lost 6 bases and the J gene lost 4 bases, with 7 bases spanning the gap. The part of the CDR3 DNA that was read is TGCAGTGCCCTAAATTACGAG. This encodes CSALNYE. The whole CDR3 reads CSALNYEQYF.

The CDR3 sequence is CATSVRGANQPQHF. Incomplete CDR3 DNA: TGTGCCACCAGTGTTAGGGGCGCTAATCAGCCC. The chain uses TRBV24-1 and TRBJ1-5; D perhaps matches TRBD1 (5 bases). The sequence runs out 3 residues before the end of the CDR3; the remainder is reconstructed from the germline J gene. CDR1 is KGHDR and CDR2 is SFDVKD in the germline V gene. Trimming pared 5 bases from V and 4 bases from J, leaving 11 bases between. The CDR3 consists of 14 residues.

Comments on this clone: Read data end 3 residues before the CDR3 end; the end is taken from the germline J gene. The J gene is TRBJ1-2, the V gene TRBV2; 8 positions agree with TRBD1. Germline assignment: CDR1 SNHLY and CDR2 FYNNEI. V gave up 5 bases and J gave up 7 bases; unmatched junction bases: 6. The CDR3 runs to 13 residues. The CDR3 loop is CASSKGQEGGYTF. The part of the CDR3 DNA that was read is TGTGCCAGCAGTAAGGGACAGGAGGGTGGC.

Remarks on this clone: The read halts 3 residues ahead of the CDR3 end, with the missing end drawn from the germline J gene. The rearrangement uses TRBV6-1 and TRBJ1-2, with unresolved D. Trimming removed 1 base from V and 5 bases from J, with 11 bases in between. Germline-derived CDR1 and CDR2 are MNHNS and SASEGT. There are 14 residues in the CDR3. CDR3 bases read: TGTGCCAGCAGTGAAGGCAAAGGCCTTTATGGC. This gives the protein CASSEGKGLYG. The whole CDR3 sequence is CASSEGKGLYGYTF.

As to this clone: Read coverage stops 3 residues before the CDR3 terminus; the germline J gene supplies the remainder. The chain has TRBV4-1 and TRBJ1-1, with D possibly being TRBD1 (5 bases). The CDR3 is made up of 13 amino acids. Trimming cost V 4 bases and J 5 bases, with 11 bases left between them. Germline assignment: CDR1 MGHRA and CDR2 YSYEKL. This chain's CDR3 is CASSLIRGTEAFF. Partial CDR3 DNA: TGCGCCAGCAGCCTCATAAGGGGTACTGAA.

A note on this clone: The read is 3 residues too short to cover the CDR3 end, so that end is filled in from the germline J gene. The chain combines TRBV29-1 with TRBJ1-1, with 8 nucleotides matching TRBD1. V lost 6 bases to trimming and J lost 5 bases; unmatched junction nucleotides: 8. Germline-derived CDR1 and CDR2 are SQVTM and ANQGSEA. CDR3 length: 13 amino acids. This CDR3 reads CSVTRTGPTEAFF. CDR3 DNA, as far as it was read: TGCAGCGTGACGAGGACAGGGCCTACTGAA.

About this clone: Coverage ceases 3 residues before the CDR3 finishes, and the germline J gene fills in the end. The chain uses TRBV11-3 and TRBJ1-1; D is perhaps TRBD1 (6 bases). This CDR3 is built from 15 residues. The germline V gene encodes CDR1 SGHNT and CDR2 YENEEA. With 3 bases removed from V and 6 bases from J, the gap between germline ends came to 17 bases. This CDR3 reads CASSFEAGDNSEAFF. The covered CDR3 bases are TGTGCCAGCAGCTTTGAGGCAGGGGATAACTCTGAA.

With respect to this clone: The read terminates 3 residues before the CDR3 end, so the remaining end is supplied by the germline J gene. The chain uses TRBV5-1 and TRBJ2-3; possible D gene TRBD2, 5 bases. Germline V CDR1 and CDR2: SGHRS, YFSETQ. The length of the CDR3 is 15 residues. Between the trimmed V and J ends, which lost 0 bases and 4 bases, there was a span of 12 bases. The CDR3 loop reads CASSLDGEQADTQYF. CDR3 DNA (partial): TGCGCCAGCAGCTTGGACGGGGAGCAGGCAGATACG.

Remarks on this clone: The CDR3 goes on 3 residues after the read ends, and that part is filled in from the germline J gene. This chain joins TRBV18 and TRBJ1-2, with 9 bases that match TRBD1. With 4 bases clipped from V and 4 bases from J, the junction kept 7 bases outside the gene matches. Germline CDR1 KGHSH, CDR2 LQKENI. The CDR3 is 15 amino acids. Partial CDR3 DNA: TGTGCCAGCTCACTCACAGGGGGCGAACCCTATGGC. This codes for CASSLTGGEPYG. The whole CDR3 is CASSLTGGEPYGYTF.

To note about this clone: The CDR3 end is not reached by the read, which stops 3 residues before it; the germline J gene fills it in. The genes are TRBV5-1 and TRBJ2-7, with D perhaps TRBD2 (5 bases). Germline V CDR1 and CDR2: SGHRS, YFSETQ. There are 14 residues in the CDR3. Trimming shortened V by 2 bases and J by 2 bases, and 11 bases separated the two germline ends. The DNA read from the CDR3 is TGCGCCAGCAGCTTACGGGGTCAACCCTACGAG. Translating gives CASSLRGQPYE. In full, the CDR3 reads CASSLRGQPYEQYF.

Details on this clone: The sequence runs out 3 residues before the end of the CDR3; the remainder is reconstructed from the germline J gene. The chain employs TRBV5-1 and TRBJ2-7, with D possibly matching TRBD2 (6 bases). V was shortened by 5 bases and J by 0 bases, with 18 bases between the two germline ends. CDR1 and CDR2 (germline): SGHRS, YFSETQ. CDR3 length: 16 amino acids. The covered CDR3 bases are TGCGCCAGCAGAACGACCGGGACTGTTAGCTCCTACGAG. Amino acid sequence: CASRTTGTVSSYE. The entire CDR3 sequence reads CASRTTGTVSSYEQYF.

CDR3 residues: CASSAKGTQYF. The part of the CDR3 DNA that was read is TGTGCCAGCAGTGCCAAGGGGACG. This chain uses TRBV6-1 with TRBJ2-3; tentatively, D is TRBD1 (5 bases). The observed sequence ends 3 residues before the CDR3 terminus, with the missing tail filled in from the germline J gene. There are 11 residues in the CDR3. The germline gives CDR1 MNHNS, CDR2 SASEGT.

With regard to this clone: The sequenced fragment ends 3 residues before the CDR3 boundary, so the rest is inferred from the germline J gene. The V call is TRBV5-1, the J call TRBJ2-5, with 7 bases aligning to TRBD1. The CDR3 has 15 residues. V was pared by 4 bases and J by 0 bases, with 6 bases of the junction left unmatched. Germline loops: CDR1 SGHRS, CDR2 YFSETQ. The CDR3 DNA, read in part, is TGCGCCAGCAGCCTTTACAGGGGTTACCAAGAGACC. This codes for CASSLYRGYQET. The full CDR3 sequence reads CASSLYRGYQETQYF.

As to this clone: The read gets to within 3 residues of the CDR3 end, and the germline J gene fills in the rest. The chain couples TRBV20-1 to TRBJ2-5; D is perhaps TRBD2 (7 bases). Trimming stripped 1 base from V and 1 base from J, with 16 bases between. Germline loops: CDR1 DFQATT, CDR2 SNEGSKA (reference sequence). This CDR3 comprises 16 residues. The covered CDR3 bases are TGCAGTGCTAGAGTAGGGGGTAGCGGGCCCCAAGAGACC. This encodes CSARVGGSGPQET. The whole CDR3 sequence is CSARVGGSGPQETQYF.

Regarding this clone: From the germline J gene comes the end of the CDR3, since the read stops 3 residues before it. This sequence joins TRBV6-2 or TRBV6-3 and TRBJ2-1; perhaps TRBD1 as D (5 bases). The CDR3 runs to 14 residues. CDR1 and CDR2 from the germline V gene are MNHEY and SVGEGT. The ends were cut back, 4 bases at V and 9 bases at J, with 16 bases in the middle. CDR3 sequence reads: CASSFRVGQAEQFF. The covered CDR3 bases are TGTGCCAGCAGTTTTAGGGTCGGACAAGCTGAG.

About this clone: The CDR3 end falls 3 residues outside the read, so it is completed with the germline J gene. The chain carries TRBV11-2 and TRBJ2-2, with D uncertain. The CDR3 runs 13 residues. The germline V gene encodes CDR1 SGHAT and CDR2 FQNNGV. V lost 5 bases and J 5 bases, leaving 9 bases between the germline ends. The DNA read from the CDR3 is TGTGCCAGCAGCCTTGTCGGGACCGGGGAG. This sequence encodes CASSLVGTGE. The CDR3 in full is CASSLVGTGELFF.

With respect to this clone: The read stops 3 residues short of the end of the CDR3; the missing end is completed from the germline J gene. The rearrangement uses TRBV19 and TRBJ1-5; no definite D call. From germline, CDR1 is LNHDA and CDR2 SQIVND (reference sequence). The ends were cut back, 5 bases at V and 3 bases at J, with 8 bases in the middle. The CDR3 extends over 13 amino acids. The DNA read from the CDR3 is TGTGCCAGTAGTTCAGGCATCAATCAGCCC. This gives the protein CASSSGINQP. The whole CDR3 region reads CASSSGINQPQHF.

With respect to this clone: The read comes to an end 3 residues before the CDR3 does, leaving the germline J gene to fill in the end. This chain connects TRBV19 to TRBJ2-2, with 9 nucleotides matching TRBD2. Germline-derived CDR1 and CDR2 are LNHDA and SQIVND (reference sequence). V lost 4 bases to trimming and J lost 4 bases; unmatched junction nucleotides: 7. The CDR3 consists of 16 residues. CDR3 bases read: TGTGCCAGTAGTAGGGCAGCGGGGGGTGGCACCGGGGAG. It is translated as CASSRAAGGGTGE. The full CDR3 is CASSRAAGGGTGELFF.

Remarks on this clone: The DNA ends 3 residues before the CDR3 does, and the rest of the CDR3 is filled in from the germline J gene. The chain has TRBV20-1 and TRBJ2-5; 7 bases fit TRBD2. V lost 3 bases, J lost 4 bases, and 5 bases stayed unmatched. Germline V gene lookup returns CDR1 DFQATT and CDR2 SNEGSKA (reference sequence). The CDR3 length is 13 residues. CDR3 sequence reads: CSASQVAGETQYF. Partial CDR3 DNA: TGCAGTGCTAGTCAGGTAGCGGGAGAGACC.

Turning to this clone: The CDR3 end lies 3 residues beyond the end of the read and is filled in from the germline J gene. The chain carries TRBV19 and TRBJ2-1; TRBD2 agrees at 13 bases. J lost 9 bases, V lost 5 bases, and 7 bases had no gene match. Germline V CDR1 and CDR2: LNHDA, SQIVND (reference sequence). This CDR3 has 15 amino acids. The CDR3 is CASSPTSGGVVEQFF. The sequenced part of the CDR3 DNA is TGTGCCAGTAGTCCTACTAGCGGGGGGGTGGTTGAG.

A remark on this clone: Other DNA sequences in this specimen translate into the identical CDR3. CDR3 bases read: TGCAGTGCCGGCGGGACAGGGAACTATGGC. As protein: CSAGGTGNYG. The entire CDR3 reads CSAGGTGNYGYTF. The J gene is TRBJ1-2, the V gene TRBV20-1; 9 bases map to TRBD1. With the read ending 3 residues before the CDR3 end, the germline J gene is used to fill in that end. Trimming removed 6 bases from V and 2 bases from J; junction bases left unmatched: 4. This CDR3 contains 13 residues. Looked up from germline, CDR1 is DFQATT and CDR2 is SNEGSKA (reference sequence).

The sequenced part of the CDR3 DNA is TGTGCCAGCACCCGATCCTTCGGACGGGACTTGAACACTGAA. Amino acids: CASTRSFGRDLNTE. The whole CDR3 sequence reads CASTRSFGRDLNTEAFF. This chain connects TRBV7-8 to TRBJ1-1; the D gene is possibly TRBD1 (5 bases). The read ends 3 residues before the CDR3 terminus; that terminus is restored from the germline J gene. The germline CDR1 and CDR2 sequences are SGHVS and FQNEAQ. The CDR3 is made up of 17 amino acids. Trimming shortened V by 7 bases and J by 0 bases, and 21 bases separated the two germline ends.

Comments on this clone: The read terminates 3 residues ahead of where the CDR3 ends, so the germline J gene completes it. The J gene is TRBJ1-6, the V gene TRBV7-8, with no clear D. The CDR3 is 13 amino acids. V was clipped by 5 bases and J by 8 bases, with 10 bases between them. CDR1 is SGHVS and CDR2 is FQNEAQ in the germline V gene. CDR3 sequence: CASSRGGDSPLHF. The CDR3 bases that were read are TGTGCCAGCAGCCGAGGCGGGGATTCACCC.